A single sample gave rise to the 18 T cell receptor beta chains below, sequenced in a study of cytomegalovirus exposure and HLA in healthy donors. The PCR employed 60 Vbeta primers together with 13 Jbeta primers. Some clones are missing from TCRdb's copy, which holds only in-frame ones; the method was immunoSEQ multiplex PCR. The repertoire consists of some 190,000 clones, with roughly 81% occurring once and the leading ten covering less than 2.5%. Sequenced: PBMCs. These receptors all stem from a woman in her twenties or thirties in good health and CMV-seropositive.

This clone was seen more than once but under ten times. In DNA form, the CDR3 reads TGTGCCACCAGCAGAGATATCAGGATGTTCTCCTACGAGCAGTACTTC. Protein sequence: CATSRDIRMFSYEQYF. V is TRBV15 and J is TRBJ2-5, with D hard to call. The J call may not be correct, given that the DNA end is closer to TRBJ2-7. In germline, CDR1 is LNHNV, CDR2 YYDKDF (reference sequence). The CDR3 sequence is 16 residues long.

The gene calls are TRBV6-5 and TRBJ2-3; D remains ambiguous. In germline, CDR1 is MNHEY, CDR2 SVGAGI. Between the trimmed V and J ends, which lost 7 bases and 2 bases, there was a span of 10 bases. This CDR3 region has 13 residues. Here the CDR3 DNA reads TGTGCCAGCACTCCCACAGCCACAGATACGCAGTATTTT. Its protein product is CASTPTATDTQYF.

J is TRBJ1-5 and V is TRBV5-1, with D maybe TRBD1 (6 bases). Germline assignment: CDR1 SGHRS and CDR2 YFSETQ. CDR3 length: 15 residues. Trimming removed 2 bases at V and 7 bases at J, with 16 bases between. For the CDR3, the DNA is TGCGCCAGCAGCTTCGGAACAGGGTTGGGACAGCCCCAGCATTTT. This encodes CASSFGTGLGQPQHF.

This chain joins TRBV5-1 and TRBJ1-3; D is uncertain. Trimming removed 0 bases at V and 0 bases at J, with 10 bases between. Germline CDR1 reads SGHRS; CDR2 reads YFSETQ. CDR3 length: 16 amino acids. The CDR3 nucleotides are TGCGCCAGCAGCTTGGCTGGCCCCTTCTCTGGAAACACCATATATTTT. It is translated as CASSLAGPFSGNTIYF. The variable domain in full, with the rest retrieved from reference TRBV5-1 and TRBJ1-3, is KAGVTQTPRYLIKTRGQQVTLSCSPISGHRSVSWYQQTPGQGLQFLFEYFSETQRNKGNFPGRFSGRQFSNSRSEMNVSTLELGDSALYLCASSLAGPFSGNTIYFGEGSWLTVV.

The CDR3 sequence: CASRAGLVDTQYF. In DNA form, the CDR3 reads TGTGCCAGCAGAGCGGGACTAGTGGATACGCAGTATTTT. V and J are TRBV7-8 and TRBJ2-3, with 8 nucleotides matching TRBD2. The CDR3 covers 13 residues. CDR1 and CDR2 (germline): SGHVS, FQNEAQ. Trimming took 6 bases from V and 6 from J; bases not matched to a gene: 5.

This clone turned up a few times. The chain joins TRBV11-2 to TRBJ2-7; D may be TRBD2 (5 bases). Trimming removed 1 base from V and 3 bases from J, with 10 bases in between. Germline values: CDR1 SGHAT, CDR2 FQNNGV. The CDR3 consists of 14 residues. CDR3 sequence reads: CASSLGGGGYEQYF. The CDR3 DNA is TGTGCCAGCAGCTTAGGTGGCGGAGGCTACGAGCAGTACTTC.

The chain links TRBV7-9 to TRBJ1-1; TRBD1 might be the D (6 bases). The V gene lost 4 bases and the J gene lost 0 bases, with 15 bases spanning the gap. CDR3 length equals 16 residues. Germline values: CDR1 SEHNR, CDR2 FQNEAQ (reference sequence). CDR3 DNA: TGTGCCAGCAGCTCCCTGGACAGCCGCATGAACACTGAAGCTTTCTTT. It codes for CASSSLDSRMNTEAFF. Full variable domain (rest looked up from reference TRBV7-9 and TRBJ1-1): DTGVSQNPRHKITKRGQNVTFRCDPISEHNRLYWYRQTLGQGPEFLTYFQNEAQLEKSRLLSDRFSAERPKGSFSTLEIQRTEQGDSAMYLCASSSLDSRMNTEAFFGQGTRLTVV.

This clone came up once. This chain connects TRBV7-2 to TRBJ1-1; D gene ambiguous. V dropped 4 bases and J dropped 3 bases, with 9 bases sitting between them. The CDR3 extends over 13 amino acids. Germline V gene sequence: CDR1 SGHTA, CDR2 FQGNSA. The CDR3 nucleotides are TGTGCCAGCAGCTCCCGGGTCTACACTGAAGCTTTCTTT. It yields the protein CASSSRVYTEAFF.

The chain recombines TRBV6-1 with TRBJ1-6; TRBD1 matches at 8 bases. The junction had 9 bases not matched to a gene; V was cut back by 2 bases and J by 6 bases. Germline V gene data show CDR1 as MNHNS and CDR2 as SASEGT. CDR3 length: 17 amino acids. The CDR3 sequence is CASSERGTGQTNSPLHF. As DNA, the CDR3 is TGTGCCAGCAGTGAAAGGGGGACAGGACAGACTAATTCACCCCTCCACTTT.

This chain joins TRBV28 and TRBJ2-7; 7 bases agree with TRBD2. Germline loops: CDR1 MDHEN, CDR2 SYDVKM. This CDR3 spans 11 amino acids. V was clipped by 6 bases and J by 12 bases; unmatched bases: 8. The CDR3 spells CASSWEGIGYF. The CDR3 coding sequence is TGTGCCAGCAGCTGGGAGGGAATCGGGTACTTC.

This chain connects TRBV18 to TRBJ1-1, with a tentative D call TRBD1 (5 bases). Germline loops: CDR1 KGHSH, CDR2 LQKENI. Trimming removed 3 bases at V and 1 base at J, with 15 bases between. The CDR3 length is 16 residues. CDR3 protein: CASSPPFGGRNTEAFF. CDR3 in DNA: TGTGCCAGCTCACCCCCGTTTGGGGGGAGGAACACTGAAGCTTTCTTT.

In DNA form, the CDR3 reads TGTGCCAGCAGTTTAATCTCAGGGGCGCCCTACGAGCAGTACTTC. Its protein is CASSLISGAPYEQYF. The gene calls are TRBV27 and TRBJ2-7; a weak D match, TRBD1 (6 bases). There are 15 residues in the CDR3. The germline V gene has CDR1 MNHEY and CDR2 SMNVEV (reference sequence). The V gene lost 2 bases and the J gene lost 2 bases, with 13 bases spanning the gap.

The V gene is TRBV18, the J gene TRBJ1-6, with 7 bases identical to TRBD1. The CDR3 is 14 residues long. The germline V gene has CDR1 KGHSH and CDR2 LQKENI. The junction had 5 bases not matched to a gene; V was cut back by 2 bases and J by 10 bases. As DNA, the CDR3 is TGTGCCAGCTCACCAGGAGGGGGCGAGTCACCCCTCCACTTT. It specifies CASSPGGGESPLHF.

The chain employs TRBV28 and TRBJ1-4; 9 bases match TRBD1. CDR3 size: 16 residues. Germline CDR1 reads MDHEN; CDR2 reads SYDVKM. The trim removed 6 bases at V and 7 bases at J, leaving 12 bases unmatched. CDR3 sequence reads: CASRLGAGQGLEKLFF. The CDR3 DNA follows: TGTGCCAGCAGGCTAGGAGCGGGACAGGGACTTGAAAAACTGTTTTTT.

V gene TRBV12-5 combines with J gene TRBJ2-1; D not resolved. CDR1 and CDR2 from the germline V gene are LGHNT and FRNRAP. V dropped 2 bases and J dropped 4 bases, with 6 bases sitting between them. This CDR3 is 13 amino acids long. CDR3 amino acids: CASGLYTYNEQFF. In DNA, the CDR3 is TGTGCTAGTGGTTTGTACACGTACAATGAGCAGTTCTTC.

The chain couples TRBV7-9 to TRBJ1-2; D unclear. Germline V gives CDR1 SEHNR, CDR2 FQNEAQ (reference sequence). CDR3 length equals 11 residues. The ends were cut back, 6 bases at V and 3 bases at J, with 5 bases in the middle. The CDR3 reads CASRNYYGYTF. DNA for the CDR3: TGTGCCAGCAGGAACTACTATGGCTACACCTTC.

There are a few counts of this clone. The V call is TRBV12-5, the J call TRBJ2-5; D possibly corresponds to TRBD2 (7 bases). The CDR3 is 14 amino acids. V gave up 2 bases and J gave up 5 bases, with 12 bases separating them. From germline, CDR1 is LGHNT and CDR2 FRNRAP. The CDR3 region has the DNA TGTGCTAGTGGTTTGTCGGGGGGCAGTGAGACCCAGTACTTC. Translating it yields CASGLSGGSETQYF.

The V gene is TRBV27, the J gene TRBJ1-2, with D possibly TRBD1 on 5 matching bases. Trimming took 1 base from V and 5 from J, leaving 14 bases between them. Per germline, CDR1 MNHEY and CDR2 SMNVEV (reference sequence). The CDR3 runs to 15 residues. In nucleotides, the CDR3 is TGTGCCAGCAGTTTATGGGGGGGACGGGTATATGGCTACACCTTC. Protein: CASSLWGGRVYGYTF.